What follows are 25 T cell receptor beta chains derived from one specimen sequenced in a study of blood T cell repertoires in COVID-19. Only in-frame clones appear in the TCRdb table, and some are missing; sequencing was by immunoSEQ multiplex PCR. Here the sample spans roughly 200,000 clones, approximately 83% being singletons. Sequencing was done on a sample of peripheral blood. Source of these receptors: a man in his sixties with acute or convalescent COVID-19.

The sample holds a few counts of this clone. The rearrangement uses TRBV4-2 and TRBJ2-7; TRBD1 agrees at 9 bases. Germline lookup yields CDR1 LGHNA and CDR2 YNFKEQ. The trim removed 4 bases at V and 3 bases at J, leaving 7 bases unmatched. This CDR3 comprises 15 residues. The CDR3 bases are TGTGCCAGCAGCCCGCAGACAGGGGGTCTCTACGAGCAGTACTTC. Translated, it gives CASSPQTGGLYEQYF.

This chain uses TRBV27 with TRBJ1-5, with D possibly being TRBD1 (6 bases). CDR3 length: 16 residues. Germline CDR1 reads MNHEY; CDR2 reads SMNVEV (reference sequence). V gave up 5 bases and J gave up 1 base, with 15 bases separating them. The CDR3, as DNA: TGTGCCAGCAGTCGGACAGCGTCCGCGAGCAATCAGCCCCAGCATTTT. Amino acid sequence: CASSRTASASNQPQHF.

The rearrangement uses TRBV19 and TRBJ2-1, with 14 bases that match TRBD2. Trimming at V came to 1 base and at J to 6 bases, leaving 5 bases not matched to a gene. Germline CDR1 reads LNHDA; CDR2 reads SQIVND (reference sequence). The CDR3 extends over 17 amino acids. In DNA form, the CDR3 reads TGTGCCAGTAGTATAGGACTAGCGGGAGGGCCGGGCAATGAGCAGTTCTTC. Translating it yields CASSIGLAGGPGNEQFF.

The chain links TRBV5-1 to TRBJ2-2; D not resolved. This CDR3 comprises 15 residues. CDR1 SGHRS and CDR2 YFSETQ come from the germline V gene. The germline V and J ends were trimmed by 4 bases and 2 bases, with 12 bases remaining between them. CDR3 loop: CASSPNTPNTGELFF. The CDR3 DNA reads as TGCGCCAGCAGCCCAAACACACCCAACACCGGGGAGCTGTTTTTT.

The V call is TRBV4-2, the J call TRBJ2-1, with TRBD2 matching over 11 bases. The CDR3 is 17 residues long. Looked up from germline, CDR1 is LGHNA and CDR2 is YNFKEQ. The V gene end was trimmed by 0 bases and the J gene end by 7 bases; junction bases not matched to a gene: 8. CDR3 sequence reads: CASSQDLAASGRNEQFF. As DNA, the CDR3 is TGTGCCAGCAGCCAAGACCTTGCGGCTAGCGGGAGGAATGAGCAGTTCTTC.

The rearrangement uses TRBV12-3 or TRBV12-4 and TRBJ2-5; TRBD1 agrees at 8 bases. With 6 bases clipped from V and 3 bases from J, the junction kept 3 bases outside the gene matches. The CDR3 length is 13 residues. The CDR3 DNA is TGTGCCAGCAGACAGACAGGGGAAGAGACCCAGTACTTC. The encoded protein is CASRQTGEETQYF.

This clone showed up just a few times. The CDR3 DNA reads as TGTGCCAGCAGTCCCTTCCGCCAGGGGAATTCACCCCTCCACTTT. This translates into CASSPFRQGNSPLHF. The chain joins TRBV6-5 to TRBJ1-6; D may be TRBD1 (6 bases). Between the trimmed V and J ends, which lost 5 bases and 7 bases, there was a span of 15 bases. Germline values: CDR1 MNHEY, CDR2 SVGAGI. The CDR3 loop spans 15 amino acids.

J is TRBJ2-1 and V is TRBV7-6, with 11 nucleotides matching TRBD2. This CDR3 has 15 amino acids. Germline lookup yields CDR1 SGHVS and CDR2 FNYEAQ. The trim removed 1 base at V and 9 bases at J, leaving 5 bases unmatched. CDR3 sequence (DNA): TGTGCCAGCAGCTTAGGGCTAGCGGGAGGCTCTGAGCAGTTCTTC. Encoded protein: CASSLGLAGGSEQFF.

The chain employs TRBV7-2 and TRBJ2-1, with 9 bases lining up with TRBD1. The germline V gene has CDR1 SGHTA and CDR2 FQGNSA. J lost 10 bases, V lost 5 bases, and 9 bases had no gene match. The CDR3 runs to 14 residues. The CDR3 region is CASSLEQGAREQFF. CDR3 DNA: TGTGCCAGCAGCCTAGAACAGGGGGCACGGGAGCAGTTCTTC.

The chain carries TRBV11-3 and TRBJ1-1, with 8 positions matching TRBD1. The CDR3 covers 14 residues. Germline V CDR1 and CDR2: SGHNT, YENEEA. The trim removed 5 bases at V and 7 bases at J, leaving 9 bases unmatched. Here the CDR3 reads CASSLGQGVGEAFF. In DNA, the CDR3 is TGTGCCAGCAGCCTAGGACAGGGAGTAGGTGAAGCTTTCTTT.

Here the CDR3 DNA reads TGTGCCAGCAGCTTTGAGCGGGAGACCTACAATGAGCAGTTCTTC. It specifies CASSFERETYNEQFF. This rearrangement joins TRBV5-4 to TRBJ2-1; 8 bases are a match to TRBD2. The CDR3 runs to 15 residues. Trimming cost V 2 bases and J 2 bases; bases outside gene matches: 3. CDR1 and CDR2 (germline): SGHNT, YYREEE (reference sequence). The variable domain in full, with the rest retrieved from reference TRBV5-4 and TRBJ2-1, is ETGVTQSPTHLIKTRGQQVTLRCSSQSGHNTVSWYQQALGQGPQFIFQYYREEENGRGNFPPRFSGLQFPNYSSELNVNALELDDSALYLCASSFERETYNEQFFGPGTRLTVL.

This clone occurred once. The CDR3, as DNA: TGTGCCAGTAGTATCTCGGGACAGTCCAATCAGCCCCAGCATTTT. Its translation is CASSISGQSNQPQHF. The gene calls are TRBV19 and TRBJ1-5; 7 bases map to TRBD1. The junction had 5 bases not matched to a gene; V was cut back by 3 bases and J by 3 bases. The CDR3 totals 15 residues. Germline CDR1 is LNHDA and CDR2 is SQIVND (reference sequence). The whole variable domain, remainder taken from reference TRBV19 and TRBJ1-5, is DGGITQSPKYLFRKEGQNVTLSCEQNLNHDAMYWYRQDPGQGLRLIYYSQIVNDFQKGDIAEGYSVSREKKESFPLTVTSAQKNPTAFYLCASSISGQSNQPQHFGDGTRLSIL.

The chain recombines TRBV7-9 with TRBJ2-2; D might be TRBD2 (6 bases). Germline V gene data show CDR1 as SEHNR and CDR2 as FQNEAQ (reference sequence). The CDR3 runs 15 residues. Between the trimmed V and J ends, which lost 2 bases and 2 bases, there was a span of 9 bases. The CDR3 sequence: CASSLRDFNTGELFF. CDR3 nucleotides: TGTGCCAGCAGCTTAAGGGACTTCAACACCGGGGAGCTGTTTTTT.

The count of this clone is one. The CDR3 region is CASSFGQGASYNSPLHF. As DNA, the CDR3 is TGTGCCAGCAGCTTTGGACAGGGGGCTTCCTATAATTCACCCCTCCACTTT. The chain employs TRBV7-9 and TRBJ1-6; 11 positions match TRBD1. The germline V gene encodes CDR1 SEHNR and CDR2 FQNEAQ (reference sequence). V gave up 3 bases and J gave up 1 base; unmatched junction bases: 2. The CDR3 has 17 residues.

This chain uses TRBV7-2 with TRBJ1-1; D is undetermined. The CDR3 runs to 15 residues. Trimming shortened V by 5 bases and J by 8 bases, and 21 bases separated the two germline ends. Germline V lookup: CDR1 SGHTA, CDR2 FQGNSA. Written as DNA, the CDR3 is TGTGCCAGCAGCCCCCTCTGGACGCGGGCGGCAGAAGCTTTCTTT. Translation gives CASSPLWTRAAEAFF.

In its sample, this clone was seen a few times. The rearrangement uses TRBV7-2 and TRBJ2-2; TRBD2 matches 8 bases. Germline lookup yields CDR1 SGHTA and CDR2 FQGNSA. The CDR3 is made up of 16 amino acids. V trimming: 5 bases; J trimming: 6 bases; junction bases outside the gene matches: 11. CDR3 bases: TGTGCCAGCAGCAGAAGTCCTAGCGGGTTCCCCGGGGAGCTGTTTTTT. It codes for CASSRSPSGFPGELFF.

The chain links TRBV7-8 to TRBJ2-3; TRBD1 might be the D (5 bases). Germline lookup yields CDR1 SGHVS and CDR2 FQNEAQ. Trimming left V 2 bases short and J 7 bases short, with 7 bases between. The CDR3 length is 12 residues. In DNA form, the CDR3 reads TGTGCCAGCAGCTTACAGGGTCATACGCAGTATTTT. It translates to CASSLQGHTQYF. Full variable domain (remainder filled in from reference TRBV7-8 and TRBJ2-3): GAGVSQSPRYKVAKRGQDVALRCDPISGHVSLFWYQQALGQGPEFLTYFQNEAQLDKSGLPSDRFFAERPEGSVSTLKIQRTQQEDSAVYLCASSLQGHTQYFGPGTRLTVL.

A remark on this clone: This specimen includes other DNA sequences encoding the same CDR3. This chain links TRBV5-6 with TRBJ1-2; 11 nucleotides agree with TRBD1. The V segment lost 2 bases and the J segment 3 bases; nucleotides outside the gene matches: 3. This CDR3 comprises 15 residues. Germline V gene sequence: CDR1 SGHDT, CDR2 YYEEEE. In DNA form, the CDR3 reads TGTGCCAGCAGCTTTCGGACAGGGGGCGACTATGGCTACACCTTC. Translating gives CASSFRTGGDYGYTF.

The V gene is TRBV28, the J gene TRBJ1-5, with unresolved D. The CDR3 runs 14 residues. The germline gives CDR1 MDHEN, CDR2 SYDVKM. Trimming pared 5 bases from V and 0 bases from J, leaving 8 bases between. CDR3: CASSRVNSNQPQHF. In DNA, the CDR3 is TGTGCCAGCAGTCGGGTTAATAGCAATCAGCCCCAGCATTTT.

The chain employs TRBV19 and TRBJ1-5; D is ambiguous. Germline CDR1 reads LNHDA; CDR2 reads SQIVND (reference sequence). The CDR3 length is 12 residues. Trimming took 8 bases from V and 0 from J, leaving 5 bases between them. The CDR3 protein is CASAHSNQPQHF. The CDR3 DNA reads TGTGCCAGTGCACATAGCAATCAGCCCCAGCATTTT.

V and J are TRBV9 and TRBJ1-3; D is undetermined. The germline CDR1 and CDR2 sequences are SGDLS and YYNGEE. The CDR3 has 15 amino acids. The V gene lost 3 bases and the J gene lost 0 bases, with 10 bases spanning the gap. The CDR3 sequence is CASSDAADSGNTIYF. CDR3 bases: TGTGCCAGCAGCGACGCGGCTGACTCTGGAAACACCATATATTTT.

The gene calls are TRBV11-3 and TRBJ2-3; TRBD2 might be the D (5 bases). This CDR3 comprises 14 residues. Trimming took off 3 bases at V and 2 bases at J, with 9 bases between the two ends. CDR1 and CDR2 from the germline V gene are SGHNT and YENEEA. The DNA of the CDR3 is TGTGCCAGCAGCTTTGGAGGCTCCACAGATACGCAGTATTTT. It specifies CASSFGGSTDTQYF. Using reference TRBV11-3 and TRBJ2-3 for the parts outside the CDR3, the full variable domain is EAGVVQSPRYKIIEKKQPVAFWCNPISGHNTLYWYLQNLGQGPELLIRYENEEAVDDSQLPKDRFSAERLKGVDSTLKIQPAELGDSAVYLCASSFGGSTDTQYFGPGTRLTVL.

This chain links TRBV10-3 with TRBJ2-7; TRBD2 aligns across 16 bases. This CDR3 spans 15 amino acids. Losses at the gene ends were 6 bases for V and 4 bases for J; bases not matched to a gene: 3. Germline CDR1 ENHRY, CDR2 SYGVKD. The CDR3 spells CAIRGTSGRVYEQYF. The CDR3 coding sequence is TGTGCCATCAGGGGGACTAGCGGGAGGGTTTACGAGCAGTACTTC.

CDR3 loop: CASSDTEKRNDEQFF. The CDR3 DNA reads as TGTGCCAGCAGTGATACAGAGAAAAGAAACGATGAGCAGTTCTTC. V and J are TRBV6-4 and TRBJ2-1; D remains unclear. Between the trimmed V and J ends, which lost 3 bases and 8 bases, there was a span of 17 bases. The CDR3 has 15 amino acids. Per the germline V gene, CDR1 is MRHNA and CDR2 is SNTAGT.

The J gene is TRBJ2-1, the V gene TRBV5-1; 10 bases line up with TRBD1. Germline CDR1 SGHRS, CDR2 YFSETQ. Unmatched junction bases numbered 10, after V lost 4 bases and J lost 9 bases. This CDR3 comprises 15 residues. CDR3 amino acids: CASSLVGDRGSEQFF. CDR3 bases: TGCGCCAGCAGCCTTGTAGGGGACAGGGGCAGTGAGCAGTTCTTC.